The next 21 T cell receptor beta chains were all read from a single sample in a study of vaccination and CD4 T cells after COVID-19. Specified treatment: roughly nine-day PBMC culture with coronavirus spike peptide pools or control peptides (ViraFEST assay). Cultured CD4+ T cell DNA underwent sequencing with the Oncomine TCR Beta short-read assay. MiXCR, run by TCRdb on the PCR reads, gives a single entry per CDR3 protein. The sample lists roughly 14,000 distinct CDR3 sequences; around 55% were seen once. Their recognized antigens are unknown. The specimen comprised CD4+ T cells from blood, cultured in vitro, sampled before SARS-CoV-2 vaccination. The receptors here all came from a human donor who had recovered from COVID-19.

The chain combines TRBV20-1 with TRBJ2-3; the match to TRBD2 covers 10 bases. Trimming took 5 bases from V and 2 from J; bases not matched to a gene: 7. The CDR3 length is 15 residues. Germline CDR1 reads DFQATT; CDR2 reads SNEGSKA (reference sequence). CDR3 sequence (DNA): TGCAGTGCTGATACCGGGACTAGCGACACAGATACGCAGTATTTT. It translates to CSADTGTSDTDTQYF.

The sample holds a few counts of this clonotype. The chain is built from TRBV2 and TRBJ2-2, with TRBD2 identical over 8 bases. Losses at the gene ends were 2 bases for V and 1 base for J; bases not matched to a gene: 18. This CDR3 region has 21 residues. Looked up from germline, CDR1 is SNHLY and CDR2 is FYNNEI. CDR3 nucleotides: TGTGCCAGCAGTGAATACCTAGCGGGCGCGCAACCCATGGGGAACACCGGGGAGCTGTTTTTT. Translation: CASSEYLAGAQPMGNTGELFF.

This rearrangement joins TRBV25-1 to TRBJ2-1; TRBD2 might be the D (5 bases). The germline V gene encodes CDR1 MGHDK and CDR2 SYGVNS. There are 15 residues in the CDR3. V gave up 2 bases and J gave up 7 bases, with 15 bases separating them. Here the CDR3 DNA reads TGTGCCAGCAGTGAAGTTAAAGGACTGACTAATGAGCAGTTCTTC. This encodes CASSEVKGLTNEQFF.

This clonotype occurred a few times. This rearrangement joins TRBV20-1 to TRBJ2-3; D might be TRBD1 or TRBD2, each matching 5 bases. There are 14 residues in the CDR3. Germline V gene lookup returns CDR1 DFQATT and CDR2 SNEGSKA (reference sequence). The germline V and J ends were trimmed by 3 bases and 0 bases, with 10 bases remaining between them. In DNA, the CDR3 is TGCAGTGCTAGCGGGACCTCTAGCACAGATACGCAGTATTTT. Protein: CSASGTSSTDTQYF.

This clonotype has just one count. V and J are TRBV12-3 or TRBV12-4 and TRBJ2-1; TRBD2 matches at 12 bases. After removal of 2 bases from V and 2 bases from J, the junction contained 1 base not matched to a gene. CDR3 length: 16 residues. The CDR3 DNA reads as TGTGCCAGCAGTTTACTAGCGGGGGGGACCTACAATGAGCAGTTCTTC. This encodes CASSLLAGGTYNEQFF.

This clonotype has just a few counts. The chain carries TRBV6-1 and TRBJ2-5; D remains unclear. The germline CDR1 and CDR2 sequences are MNHNS and SASEGT. The CDR3 is made up of 14 amino acids. V lost 6 bases and J lost 5, with 16 bases in between. CDR3 residues: CASSPPGGLETQYF. CDR3 bases: TGTGCCAGCAGCCCCCCCGGTGGGTTGGAGACCCAGTACTTC.

V gene TRBV7-3 combines with J gene TRBJ1-6; no reliable D call. CDR1 and CDR2 (germline): SGHTA, FQGTGA. The CDR3 covers 14 residues. Trimming shortened V by 0 bases and J by 0 bases, and 0 bases separated the two germline ends. The CDR3 DNA sequence: TGTGCCAGCAGCTTAACCTCCTATAATTCACCCCTCCACTTT. Protein sequence: CASSLTSYNSPLHF. The whole variable domain, filled in from reference TRBV7-3 and TRBJ1-6, reads GAGVSQTPSNKVTEKGKYVELRCDPISGHTALYWYRQSLGQGPEFLIYFQGTGAADDSGLPNDRFFAVRPEGSVSTLKIQRTERGDSAVYLCASSLTSYNSPLHFGNGTRLTVT.

This rearrangement joins TRBV28 to TRBJ1-1, with 8 nucleotides matching TRBD1. The germline CDR1 and CDR2 sequences are MDHEN and SYDVKM. The CDR3 is made up of 15 amino acids. V was pared by 5 bases and J by 6 bases, with 11 bases of the junction left unmatched. CDR3 sequence: CASSPPTGEGSEAFF. The DNA of the CDR3 is TGTGCCAGCAGTCCACCGACAGGGGAAGGCTCTGAAGCTTTCTTT.

The J gene is TRBJ2-6, the V gene TRBV6-2 or TRBV6-3; D unresolved. The V gene's germline CDR1 is MNHEY and CDR2 SVGEGT. The CDR3 consists of 14 residues. Trimming left V 10 bases short and J 0 bases short, with 10 bases between. CDR3 bases: TGTGCCACCAATCGACGCTCTGGGGCCAACGTCCTGACTTTC. Its translation: CATNRRSGANVLTF.

This chain links TRBV6-2 or TRBV6-3 with TRBJ2-2, with a possible D match to TRBD2 (5 bases). The V gene's germline CDR1 is MNHEY and CDR2 SVGEGT. The CDR3 loop spans 14 amino acids. The V end lost 0 bases, the J end lost 6 bases, and 8 bases lay between the germline ends. The CDR3 nucleotides are TGTGCCAGCAGTTACTCTCTAGCTTCCGGGGAGCTGTTTTTT. The encoded protein is CASSYSLASGELFF.

This chain links TRBV29-1 with TRBJ2-3, with D tentatively TRBD1 (5 bases). Per the germline V gene, CDR1 is SQVTM and CDR2 is ANQGSEA. V was pared by 1 base and J by 5 bases, with 13 bases between. The CDR3 spans 14 residues. The CDR3 loop reads CSVEAQEVGDTQYF. CDR3 bases: TGCAGCGTTGAAGCACAGGAAGTTGGAGATACGCAGTATTTT.

The chain is built from TRBV19 and TRBJ1-1; 7 nucleotides line up with TRBD1. CDR1 is LNHDA and CDR2 is SQIVND in the germline V gene (reference sequence). The CDR3 is 14 amino acids. The junction had 8 bases not matched to a gene; V was cut back by 6 bases and J by 4 bases. CDR3 nucleotide sequence: TGTGCCAGTAGAAACAGGGGAGTTGCCACTGAAGCTTTCTTT. This encodes CASRNRGVATEAFF.

V gene TRBV7-6 combines with J gene TRBJ1-5, with 10 nucleotides matching TRBD1. Germline V CDR1 and CDR2: SGHVS, FNYEAQ. The length of the CDR3 is 16 residues. V was clipped by 5 bases and J by 6 bases; unmatched bases: 10. The CDR3, as DNA: TGTGCCAGCAGCCCAGAGACAGGGGGCTTTATTCAGCCCCAGCATTTT. Encoded protein: CASSPETGGFIQPQHF.

A few counts support this clonotype. J is TRBJ1-1 and V is TRBV28; possibly TRBD1 for D (5 bases). V was trimmed by 4 bases and J by 5 bases, leaving 8 bases between them. Looked up from germline, CDR1 is MDHEN and CDR2 is SYDVKM. The CDR3 spans 12 residues. The CDR3 here is CASSSGGTEAFF. The CDR3 DNA is TGTGCCAGCAGTTCCGGGGGGACTGAAGCTTTCTTT.

The chain has TRBV6-1 and TRBJ2-7; perhaps TRBD2 as D (5 bases). The CDR3 sequence is 15 residues long. Deletions cut 8 bases from V and 3 bases from J, with 20 bases between. Germline V gives CDR1 MNHNS, CDR2 SASEGT. CDR3 DNA: TGTGCCAGCCAGGTTGTAGGACGCGAGGGCTACGAGCAGTACTTC. As protein: CASQVVGREGYEQYF.

V gene TRBV7-2 combines with J gene TRBJ1-6; D might be TRBD1 (5 bases). This CDR3 region has 13 residues. Germline CDR1 SGHTA, CDR2 FQGNSA. Trimming left V 5 bases short and J 10 bases short, with 12 bases between. The CDR3 loop reads CASSRGDGSPLHF. DNA of the CDR3: TGTGCCAGCAGCCGGGGGGACGGGTCACCCCTCCACTTT.

The chain is built from TRBV24-1 and TRBJ2-1, with D uncertain. This CDR3 is 13 amino acids long. Germline V gene sequence: CDR1 KGHDR, CDR2 SFDVKD. Trimming cost V 3 bases and J 7 bases, with 9 bases left between them. The CDR3 bases are TGTGCCACCAGTGATCGTTACCCAAATGAGCAGTTCTTC. It specifies CATSDRYPNEQFF.

The chain uses TRBV21-1 and TRBJ2-7; TRBD1, the table's D call, lacks a check against the DNA. TRBV21-1 is recorded as a pseudogene. The CDR3 covers 14 residues. The chain's CDR3 is CASSAGQVSYEQYF. CDR3 coding DNA: TGTGCCAGCAGCGCGGGACAGGTCTCCTACGAGCAGTACTTC.

The gene calls are TRBV30 and TRBJ1-5, with TRBD1 matching over 9 bases. CDR3 length equals 14 residues. Losses at the gene ends were 4 bases for V and 6 bases for J; bases not matched to a gene: 7. In germline, CDR1 is GTSNPN, CDR2 SVGIG (reference sequence). CDR3 residues: CAWTNTGGIQPQHF. In DNA, the CDR3 is TGTGCCTGGACTAATACAGGGGGCATTCAGCCCCAGCATTTT.

This clonotype showed up just a few times. CDR3: CASSLGPANVLTF. For the CDR3, the DNA is TGCGCCAGCAGCTTGGGACCGGCCAACGTCCTGACTTTC. The chain has TRBV5-1 and TRBJ2-6; D is uncertain. Germline CDR1 and CDR2: SGHRS and YFSETQ. The CDR3 spans 13 residues. Trimming shortened V by 0 bases and J by 6 bases, and 4 bases separated the two germline ends.

The V gene is TRBV20-1, the J gene TRBJ2-1, with 11 positions matching TRBD2. Trimming cost V 2 bases and J 2 bases; bases outside gene matches: 2. The CDR3 has 15 amino acids. Germline loops: CDR1 DFQATT, CDR2 SNEGSKA (reference sequence). As DNA, the CDR3 is TGCAGTGCTAGACGACTAGCGGGGACCTACAATGAGCAGTTCTTC. This gives the protein CSARRLAGTYNEQFF.